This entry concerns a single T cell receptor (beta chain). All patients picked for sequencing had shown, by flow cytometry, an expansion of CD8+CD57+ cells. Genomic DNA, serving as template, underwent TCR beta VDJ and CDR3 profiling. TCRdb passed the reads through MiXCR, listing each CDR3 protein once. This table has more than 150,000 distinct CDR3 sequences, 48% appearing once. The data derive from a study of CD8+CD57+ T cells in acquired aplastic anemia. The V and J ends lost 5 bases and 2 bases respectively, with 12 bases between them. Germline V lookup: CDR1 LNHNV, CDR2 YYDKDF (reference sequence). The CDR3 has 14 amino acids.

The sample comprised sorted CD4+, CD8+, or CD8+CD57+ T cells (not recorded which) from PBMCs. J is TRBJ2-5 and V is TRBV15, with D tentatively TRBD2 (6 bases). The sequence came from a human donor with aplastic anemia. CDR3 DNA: TGTGCCACCAGCGGCCGGGACTTGCAAGAGACCCAGTACTTC. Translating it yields CATSGRDLQETQYF.